This T cell receptor (beta chain) appears in the sequencing data of a study of post-analysis software for immune sequencing data. Study-level information: Relapsing-remitting, secondary progressive and progressive-relapsing multiple sclerosis courses were included.

This clonotype was recorded a few times. Antigen unknown. Study-wide points: Five TRBV segments (TRBV5-6, TRBV5-1 and TRBV20-1 among them) occurred more frequently in patients than in controls. Controls significantly exceeded multiple sclerosis patients in normalized Chao1 diversity.

Unique-molecular-identifier-tagged TCR beta cDNA libraries were used. T cells numbering roughly 0.9 to 10 million yielded cDNA molecules that totaled about 500,000. TCRdb fed the PCR reads into MiXCR, producing one record per CDR3 protein. The sample contains roughly 540,000 distinct CDR3 sequences, 34% of which appear only once. CDR1 and CDR2 (germline): SQVTM, ANQGSEA. The CDR3 spans 14 residues. Trimming left V 5 bases short and J 4 bases short, with 17 bases between. The sequence derives from a girl aged 2-17 years with multiple sclerosis. The chain has TRBV29-1 and TRBJ1-1; D unclear. The sequenced sample consisted of blood. CDR3 residues: CSVQKDSEGTEAFF. CDR3 sequence (DNA): TGCAGCGTTCAAAAGGACTCTGAGGGCACTGAAGCTTTCTTT.